The present T cell receptor (beta chain) was sequenced within a study of cytomegalovirus exposure and HLA in healthy donors. About the study: Previous work identified roughly 120 million unique TCR beta sequences from roughly 170 million T cells.

The CDR3 extends over 13 amino acids. The germline CDR1 and CDR2 sequences are SQVTM and ANQGSEA. The J segment lost 2 bases and the V segment lost 8 bases, leaving 5 bases of the junction unmatched. A remark on this clone: Its antigen is still unknown.

The PCR used 60 Vbeta and 13 Jbeta primers. The data were produced by immunoSEQ multiplex PCR, yet TCRdb's version contains in-frame clones alone and is incomplete. The sample includes about 120,000 clones, about three quarters of them seen just once. Study conclusions and caveats: Later, an analysis found that common viral pathogens appeared to be linked with several of the most significant clusters. The authors assumed roughly uniform sequencing depth across donors for presence/absence analyses. By a later analysis, the bulk of CMV-associated TCR beta chains appeared HLA-restricted.

The receptor was isolated from a woman aged 30 to 39 in good health and CMV-seronegative. The source material was PBMCs. The chain carries TRBV29-1 and TRBJ2-1; 8 nucleotides align to TRBD1. The DNA of the CDR3 is TGCAGCACTCGGACAGGGACCTACAATGAGCAGTTCTTC. Protein sequence: CSTRTGTYNEQFF.